This TCR beta chain was captured by sequencing in a study of T cells in women clearing cervical HPV infection. Study background: Only a few women had HLA typing results available. Notes on the study in general: Effector/memory and HPV-specific T cells were not isolated, and association timing is unknown.

The CDR3 runs 15 residues. The germline V gene has CDR1 SGHNT and CDR2 YENEEA. V dropped 0 bases and J dropped 5 bases, with 14 bases sitting between them. All donors had a single incident cervical HPV16 infection, not prevalent. MY09/MY11 PCR detected cervical HPV DNA; dot-blot assigned genotypes. Clones were sequenced by immunoSEQ multiplex PCR, and TCRdb holds only the in-frame ones, with some missing. Its table records 45,000 to 50,000 clones. In regard to this clone: Its target is not known. The read halts 3 residues ahead of the CDR3 end, with the missing end drawn from the germline J gene.

V gene TRBV11-3 combines with J gene TRBJ2-7; possible D gene TRBD1, 5 bases. The clonotype was recovered from a woman between 18 and 69 years old with a cervical HPV16 infection that either progressed to CIN3+ or cleared (not recorded which). Sequencing used blood buffy coat. Incomplete CDR3 DNA: TGTGCCAGCAGCTTAGATCAGGGCCCCTCGGACGAG. Translating it yields CASSLDQGPSDE. The full CDR3 is CASSLDQGPSDEQYF.